This T cell receptor beta chain originates from a study of blood T cell repertoires in COVID-19. Study-level background: Sample material is recorded as cDNA or gDNA derived from T cells, B-cell-depleted T cells, or PBMCs.

Original handling: Scientists estimated how many nucleated cells there were by amplifying reference gene primers. The assay was immunoSEQ multiplex PCR, and TCRdb's table has in-frame clones only and misses some. V and J calls plus clone size are reproduced from that table; the DNA served to infer D and trimming. The sample has tens of thousands of clones; 60% to 75% are singletons. Losses at the gene ends were 5 bases for V and 6 bases for J; bases not matched to a gene: 10. This CDR3 region has 16 residues. CDR1 is SQVTM, CDR2 ANQGSEA, per germline. Sequences were obtained from peripheral blood. The chain has TRBV29-1 and TRBJ2-1; the match to TRBD2 covers 13 bases. The sequence was obtained from a man aged 50-59 years with active or convalescent COVID-19. Here the CDR3 reads CSVTTSGGTTVNEQFF. The CDR3 region has the DNA TGCAGCGTTACGACTAGCGGGGGGACCACCGTCAATGAGCAGTTCTTC.